These 9 T cell receptor beta chains came from one sample sequenced in a study of blood T cell repertoires in COVID-19 (dated by TCRdb to about 2020). Libraries were built with the immunoSEQ multiplex PCR assay. TCRdb holds this immuneACCESS table with in-frame rearrangements only. Some clones are missing; in checked studies, unresolved V genes explain under half, and the rest has no known cause. In this sample the table shows 150,000 to 200,000 clones, 80% to 85% of which occur a single time. Roughly 2.9% of the sample goes to the ten largest clones. Specimen: peripheral blood. These receptor sequences come from a woman aged 55-69 years with acute or convalescent COVID-19.

The J gene is TRBJ1-2, the V gene TRBV15, with TRBD1 as a possible D gene (6 bases). CDR1 LNHNV and CDR2 YYDKDF come from the germline V gene (reference sequence). This CDR3 region has 16 residues. V shed 9 bases and J shed 2 bases, with 22 bases lying between them. The CDR3 protein is CATQTGKRGHNYGYTF. In nucleotides, the CDR3 is TGTGCCACGCAAACAGGGAAGAGGGGACACAACTATGGCTACACCTTC.

This clone was counted between two and nine times. The chain is built from TRBV18 and TRBJ1-1; D not resolved. This CDR3 is built from 15 residues. The V end was cut by 6 bases, the J end by 1 base, with 15 bases between. In germline, CDR1 is KGHSH, CDR2 LQKENI. This chain's CDR3 is CASSFKGDGNTEAFF. The CDR3 DNA follows: TGTGCCAGCTCCTTCAAGGGAGATGGGAACACTGAAGCTTTCTTT.

V is TRBV5-1 and J is TRBJ1-5, with a weak D call TRBD1 (5 bases). Trimming removed 4 bases from V and 4 bases from J, with 15 bases in between. Germline V CDR1 and CDR2: SGHRS, YFSETQ. The CDR3 extends over 15 amino acids. In nucleotides, the CDR3 is TGCGCCAGCAGCGATGGACTGGGGGGGAATCAGCCCCAGCATTTT. Encoded protein: CASSDGLGGNQPQHF.

This clone was seen more than once but under ten times. This rearrangement joins TRBV18 to TRBJ1-2; D is perhaps TRBD1 (5 bases). Per germline, CDR1 KGHSH and CDR2 LQKENI. Trimming shortened V by 6 bases and J by 4 bases, and 15 bases separated the two germline ends. CDR3 length equals 14 residues. CDR3 loop: CASSPRRGAYGYTF. The CDR3 DNA sequence: TGTGCCAGCTCTCCCCGGAGGGGAGCCTATGGCTACACCTTC.

The J gene is TRBJ2-3, the V gene TRBV5-6, with 8 bases aligning to TRBD2. The length of the CDR3 is 15 residues. The germline CDR1 and CDR2 sequences are SGHDT and YYEEEE. J was trimmed by 8 bases and V by 0 bases; bases with no gene match: 8. CDR3 nucleotides: TGTGCCAGCAGCTTGGTGCGGACTAGCAAAAGTACGCAGTATTTT. It encodes CASSLVRTSKSTQYF.

The CDR3, as DNA: TGTGCCAGTAGTATAGGGACAGGTGATAATTCACCCCTCCACTTT. As protein: CASSIGTGDNSPLHF. This chain connects TRBV19 to TRBJ1-6; 7 positions agree with TRBD1. The CDR3 is 15 residues long. With 1 base clipped from V and 5 bases from J, the junction kept 2 bases outside the gene matches. The germline gives CDR1 LNHDA, CDR2 SQIVND (reference sequence).

The V and J genes are TRBV7-2 and TRBJ2-7, with 9 bases matching TRBD1. Trimming at V came to 2 bases and at J to 2 bases, leaving 10 bases not matched to a gene. The CDR3 is 17 residues long. From germline, CDR1 is SGHTA and CDR2 FQGNSA. CDR3 coding DNA: TGTGCCAGCAGCTTATCCTCGACAGGGGGGGGCCCCTACGAGCAGTACTTC. It specifies CASSLSSTGGGPYEQYF.

The rearrangement joins TRBV5-4 to TRBJ2-5, with 9 bases identical to TRBD1. The germline V gene encodes CDR1 SGHNT and CDR2 YYREEE (reference sequence). V shed 0 bases and J 3 bases; nucleotides not matched to a gene: 3. The CDR3 has 15 residues. For the CDR3, the DNA is TGTGCCAGCAGCTTGGAGGACAGGGGAGAAGAGACCCAGTACTTC. Translation: CASSLEDRGEETQYF.

The rearrangement uses TRBV18 and TRBJ1-2, with a weak D call TRBD1 (5 bases). V shed 3 bases and J shed 3 bases, with 20 bases lying between them. There are 17 residues in the CDR3. Germline V gene lookup returns CDR1 KGHSH and CDR2 LQKENI. DNA for the CDR3: TGTGCCAGCTCACCCGGACGGGGGATCAAGCAGGACTATGGCTACACCTTC. Its protein is CASSPGRGIKQDYGYTF.